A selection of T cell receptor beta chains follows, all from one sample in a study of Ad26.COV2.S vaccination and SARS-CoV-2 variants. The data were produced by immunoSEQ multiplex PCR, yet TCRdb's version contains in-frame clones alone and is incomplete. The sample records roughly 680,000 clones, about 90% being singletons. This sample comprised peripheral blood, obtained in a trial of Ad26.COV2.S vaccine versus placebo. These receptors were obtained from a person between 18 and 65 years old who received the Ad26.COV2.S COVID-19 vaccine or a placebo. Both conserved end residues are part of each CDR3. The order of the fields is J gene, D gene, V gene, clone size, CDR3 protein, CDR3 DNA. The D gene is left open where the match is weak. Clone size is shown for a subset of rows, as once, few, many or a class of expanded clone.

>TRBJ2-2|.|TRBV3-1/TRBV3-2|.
CASSQGQLNTGELFF
TGTGCCAGCAGCCAAGGGCAGTTGAACACCGGGGAGCTGTTTTTT
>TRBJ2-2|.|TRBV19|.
CASSLIRSGELFF
TGTGCCAGTAGTCTAATCAGGTCCGGGGAGCTGTTTTTT
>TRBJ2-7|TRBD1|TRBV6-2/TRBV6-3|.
CASSSGGVYEQYF
TGTGCCAGCAGTTCAGGGGGCGTCTACGAGCAGTACTTC
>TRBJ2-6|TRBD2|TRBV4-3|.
CASSVRLAVISGANVLTF
TGCGCCAGCAGCGTCCGACTAGCGGTTATTTCTGGGGCCAACGTCCTGACTTTC
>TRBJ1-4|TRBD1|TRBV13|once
CASSSGQGNEKLFF
TGTGCCAGCAGCTCAGGACAGGGTAATGAAAAACTGTTTTTT
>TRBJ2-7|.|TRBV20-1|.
CSASEVGRSTYEQYF
TGCAGTGCTAGTGAAGTGGGACGTTCGACCTACGAGCAGTACTTC
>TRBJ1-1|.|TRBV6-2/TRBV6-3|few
CASSYSRHFNTEAFF
TGTGCCAGCAGTTACTCGAGACACTTTAACACTGAAGCTTTCTTT
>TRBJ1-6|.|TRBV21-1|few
CASSKAEQASSYNSPLHF
TGTGCCAGCAGCAAAGCAGAGCAGGCGAGCTCCTATAATTCACCCCTCCACTTT
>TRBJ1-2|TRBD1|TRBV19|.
CASRDRATNYGYTF
TGTGCCAGTCGAGACAGGGCAACGAACTATGGCTACACCTTC
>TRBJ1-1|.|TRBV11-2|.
CASSFSRDGTEAFF
TGTGCCAGCAGCTTTTCGAGGGACGGGACTGAAGCTTTCTTT
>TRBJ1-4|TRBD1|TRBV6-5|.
CASSYRDSSEKLFF
TGTGCCAGCAGTTACCGGGACAGCAGTGAAAAACTGTTTTTT
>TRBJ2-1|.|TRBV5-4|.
CASTDQSEQFF
TGTGCCAGCACCGATCAGAGTGAGCAGTTCTTC
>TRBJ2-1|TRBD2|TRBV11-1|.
CASSFWTSSDNEQFF
TGTGCCAGCAGCTTTTGGACTAGCAGTGACAATGAGCAGTTCTTC
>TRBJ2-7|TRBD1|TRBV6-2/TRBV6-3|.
CASSSPPNRGNTYEQYF
TGTGCCAGCAGTTCCCCCCCCAACAGGGGGAATACCTACGAGCAGTACTTC
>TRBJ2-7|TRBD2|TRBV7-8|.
CASFPAWEGRGEQYF
TGTGCCAGCTTTCCGGCGTGGGAGGGCCGGGGCGAGCAGTACTTC
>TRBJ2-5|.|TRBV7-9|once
CASSLTYTMETQYF
TGTGCCAGCAGCTTGACTTACACCATGGAGACCCAGTACTTC
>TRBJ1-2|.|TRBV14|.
CASSQTENYGYTF
TGTGCCAGCAGCCAGACCGAAAACTATGGCTACACCTTC
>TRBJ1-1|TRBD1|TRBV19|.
CASTQTGMNTEAFF
TGTGCCAGTACCCAGACAGGGATGAACACTGAAGCTTTCTTT
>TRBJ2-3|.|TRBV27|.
CASSFLGWQGTDTQYF
TGTGCCAGCAGTTTTCTGGGGTGGCAGGGCACAGATACGCAGTATTTT
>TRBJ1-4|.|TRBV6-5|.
CASKRPRGTNEKLFF
TGTGCCAGCAAAAGACCGAGGGGAACTAATGAAAAACTGTTTTTT
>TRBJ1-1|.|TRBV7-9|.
CASSLLVNTEAFF
TGTGCCAGCAGCTTATTGGTCAACACTGAAGCTTTCTTT
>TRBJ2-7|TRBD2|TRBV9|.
CASSVMGGSYEQYF
TGTGCCAGCAGCGTAATGGGGGGGAGCTACGAGCAGTACTTC
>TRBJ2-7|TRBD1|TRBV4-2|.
CASSQDETGGYEQYF
TGTGCCAGCAGCCAAGATGAGACAGGGGGCTACGAGCAGTACTTC
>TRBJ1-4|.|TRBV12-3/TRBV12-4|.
CASSYATNEKLFF
TGTGCCAGCAGTTATGCAACTAATGAAAAACTGTTTTTT
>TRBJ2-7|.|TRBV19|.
CASSTQGTTYEQYF
TGTGCCAGTAGTACACAGGGTACTACCTACGAGCAGTACTTC
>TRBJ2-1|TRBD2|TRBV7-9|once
CASVWRGAIDEQFF
TGTGCCAGCGTTTGGCGGGGGGCCATCGATGAGCAGTTCTTC
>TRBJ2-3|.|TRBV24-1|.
CATSARGRNTQYF
TGTGCCACCAGTGCCAGGGGTCGAAATACGCAGTATTTT
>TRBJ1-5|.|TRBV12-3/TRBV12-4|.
CASSFHQPQHF
TGTGCCAGCAGTTTCCATCAGCCCCAGCATTTT
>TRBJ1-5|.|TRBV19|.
CASNPDTGVGQPQHF
TGTGCCAGTAATCCCGACACGGGGGTTGGACAGCCCCAGCATTTT
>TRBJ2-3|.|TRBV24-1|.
CATSDFGQGTDTQYF
TGTGCCACCAGTGATTTCGGCCAGGGGACAGATACGCAGTATTTT
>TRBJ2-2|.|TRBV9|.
CASSVGLGNTGELFF
TGTGCCAGCAGCGTAGGATTAGGGAACACCGGGGAGCTGTTTTTT
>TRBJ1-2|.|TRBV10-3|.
CAISESKGTLNYGYTF
TGTGCCATCAGTGAGTCGAAGGGGACACTTAACTATGGCTACACCTTC
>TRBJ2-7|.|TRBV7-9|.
CASSFPGTPSYEQYF
TGTGCCAGCAGCTTTCCCGGGACACCCTCCTACGAGCAGTACTTC
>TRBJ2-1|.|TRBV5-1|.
CASNARSSYNEQFF
TGCGCCAGCAATGCTAGGAGCTCCTACAATGAGCAGTTCTTC
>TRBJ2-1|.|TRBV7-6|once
CASSSSGNEQFF
TGTGCCAGCAGCTCATCGGGGAATGAGCAGTTCTTC
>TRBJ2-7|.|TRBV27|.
CASSPLGADYEQYF
TGTGCCAGCAGCCCTCTGGGGGCAGACTACGAGCAGTACTTC
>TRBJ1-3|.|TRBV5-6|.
CASSTAFSGNTIYF
TGTGCCAGCAGCACGGCGTTCTCTGGAAACACCATATATTTT
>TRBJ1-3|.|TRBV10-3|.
CAISPGGGANTIYF
TGTGCCATCAGCCCGGGAGGGGGAGCAAACACCATATATTTT
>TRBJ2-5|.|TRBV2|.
CASSFQEQETQYF
TGTGCCAGCAGTTTTCAGGAGCAAGAGACCCAGTACTTC
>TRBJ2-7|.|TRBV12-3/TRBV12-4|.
CASSRQGPYEQYF
TGTGCCAGCAGTCGGCAGGGTCCCTACGAGCAGTACTTC
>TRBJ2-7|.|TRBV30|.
CAWSLLETYEQYF
TGTGCCTGGAGTTTACTAGAAACCTACGAGCAGTACTTC
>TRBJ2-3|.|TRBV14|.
CASSPIGAGSTDTQYF
TGTGCCAGCAGCCCCATAGGGGCGGGAAGCACAGATACGCAGTATTTT
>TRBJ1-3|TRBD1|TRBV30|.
CAWSVQGTGGNTIYF
TGTGCCTGGAGTGTACAAGGGACAGGGGGAAACACCATATATTTT
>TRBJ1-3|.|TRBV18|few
CASSPDQGSNTIYF
TGTGCCAGCTCACCAGACCAGGGGTCAAACACCATATATTTT